The rows below give T cell receptor beta chains drawn from one sample of a study of cytomegalovirus exposure and HLA in healthy donors. The assay was immunoSEQ multiplex PCR, and TCRdb's table has in-frame clones only and misses some. The sample carries 150,000 to 200,000 clones, 55% to 80% recorded once. Material: PBMCs. These receptors all come from a woman aged 18-35 years in good health and CMV-seropositive. Both conserved end residues are part of each CDR3. The D gene is left open where the match is weak. Rows may omit the clone size; those that give it use once, few, many or a size class.

v_call	cdr3_length	j_call	clone_size	d_call	cdr3_nt	cdr3_aa
TRBV5-6	16	TRBJ2-2	once	NA	TGTGCCAGCAGCGAAATAGCCGATGTGAACACCGGGGAGCTGTTTTTT	CASSEIADVNTGELFF
TRBV7-8	16	TRBJ1-6	few	NA	TGTGCCAGCAGCTTTAGAGGTAACAATCCGAATTCACCCCTCCACTTT	CASSFRGNNPNSPLHF
TRBV30	15	TRBJ2-7	NA	NA	TGTGCCTGGAGCGGAACCGGGACATTCGGCTACGAGCAGTACTTC	CAWSGTGTFGYEQYF
TRBV4-2	15	TRBJ2-5	NA	NA	TGTGCCAGCAGCCAACCTGACAGCATCCAAGAGACCCAGTACTTC	CASSQPDSIQETQYF
TRBV4-1	17	TRBJ2-1	NA	TRBD2	TGCGCCAGCAGCCATCTCCAGACTAGCGGGGGGGACAATGAGCAGTTCTTC	CASSHLQTSGGDNEQFF
TRBV7-8	18	TRBJ1-5	once	TRBD1	TGTGCCAGCAGCTTATCAAATCAGGGGGCATCTAGCAATCAGCCCCAGCATTTT	CASSLSNQGASSNQPQHF
TRBV29-1	10	TRBJ2-1	NA	NA	TGCAGCGTCGTGGGAGGAGAGCAGTTCTTC	CSVVGGEQFF
TRBV6-5	14	TRBJ2-7	NA	NA	TGTGCCAGCAGTTACTCGGGCAGGGAAACCGAGCAGTACTTC	CASSYSGRETEQYF
TRBV11-1	14	TRBJ2-5	few	TRBD2	TGTGCCAGCAGCACCCGGGGGGGCGAAGAGACCCAGTACTTC	CASSTRGGEETQYF
TRBV5-1	12	TRBJ2-3	NA	NA	TGCGCCAGCAGCTCTAGCACAGATACGCAGTATTTT	CASSSSTDTQYF
TRBV7-9	13	TRBJ1-1	once	NA	TGTGCCAGCAGCTTGAGCCGGAACACTGAAGCTTTCTTT	CASSLSRNTEAFF
TRBV18	16	TRBJ2-2	few	TRBD2	TGTGCCAGCTCACCGGGGACTAGCTTATTCACCGGGGAGCTGTTTTTT	CASSPGTSLFTGELFF
TRBV5-1	15	TRBJ2-2	NA	TRBD2	TGCGCCAGCAGCTTCGGGACTAGCGACACCGGGGAGCTGTTTTTT	CASSFGTSDTGELFF
TRBV7-2	15	TRBJ1-2	NA	TRBD1	TGTGCCAGCAGCTCCCCGGGACAGGGGATGAATGGCTACACCTTC	CASSSPGQGMNGYTF
TRBV2	15	TRBJ1-3	NA	NA	TGTGCCAGCAGTGACAGGGGTAGGAGAAGAAACACCATATATTTT	CASSDRGRRRNTIYF
TRBV5-1	15	TRBJ1-5	NA	TRBD1	TGCGCCAGCAGCGTCCAGGGGGGTATAGATCAGCCCCAGCATTTT	CASSVQGGIDQPQHF
TRBV2	14	TRBJ1-5	NA	NA	TGTGCCAGCAACAGGCGATATAGCAATCAGCCCCAGCATTTT	CASNRRYSNQPQHF
TRBV25-1	14	TRBJ1-2	once	NA	TGTGCCAGCAGTGAATATCCGGACAGTTATGGCTACACCTTC	CASSEYPDSYGYTF
TRBV29-1	14	TRBJ2-3	NA	TRBD2	TGCAGCGTACCGGGACTAGCGTCTACAGATACGCAGTATTTT	CSVPGLASTDTQYF
TRBV27	15	TRBJ1-1	few	NA	TGTGCCAGCAGTTTAACAGGCACCATGAACACTGAAGCTTTCTTT	CASSLTGTMNTEAFF
TRBV6-6	16	TRBJ1-5	few	TRBD1	TGTGCCAGCAACGGACAGGGGGCGATGAGCAATCAGCCCCAGCATTTT	CASNGQGAMSNQPQHF
TRBV6-6	12	TRBJ2-5	NA	NA	TGTGCCACCGAAAGAGGTTCTGAGACCCAGTACTTC	CATERGSETQYF
TRBV2	15	TRBJ2-2	few	TRBD1	TGTGCCAGCTTGGATTTATACAGGGGCTCCGGGGAGCTGTTTTTT	CASLDLYRGSGELFF
TRBV28	15	TRBJ2-7	NA	TRBD1	TGTGCCAGCAGTTCTCCGGGACAGGGGTCCCACGAGCAGTACTTC	CASSSPGQGSHEQYF
TRBV5-6	16	TRBJ1-6	NA	NA	TGTGCCAGCAGCTTGGCCCCTAGGGGTAGGGGTTCACCCCTCCACTTT	CASSLAPRGRGSPLHF
TRBV20-1	11	TRBJ1-2	NA	TRBD1	TGCAGTGGGGACAGTAACTATGGCTACACCTTC	CSGDSNYGYTF
TRBV7-9	13	TRBJ1-1	once	NA	TGTGCCAGCAGCTTAGTGCCGACATCTGAAGCTTTCTTT	CASSLVPTSEAFF
TRBV7-2	13	TRBJ1-5	few	NA	TGTGCCAGCAGCTTTGGCAGCAATCAGCCCCAGCATTTT	CASSFGSNQPQHF
TRBV7-9	15	TRBJ2-3	NA	NA	TGTGCCAGCAGCCGCAACAGGGCCCGCACAGATACGCAGTATTTT	CASSRNRARTDTQYF
TRBV4-1	14	TRBJ1-4	NA	NA	TGCGCCAGCAGCAGCAGGGGTTTCGGTGAAAAACTGTTTTTT	CASSSRGFGEKLFF
TRBV27	16	TRBJ1-2	NA	TRBD1	TGTGCCAGCAGCCCGGACAGGGCCGTCTTGAATTATGGCTACACCTTC	CASSPDRAVLNYGYTF
TRBV28	15	TRBJ2-3	NA	TRBD2	TGTGCCAGCAGTTTGGCGGGAGGGTGGAGAGATACGCAGTATTTT	CASSLAGGWRDTQYF
TRBV28	13	TRBJ1-2	NA	NA	TGTGCCAGCAGTTTATTTTCCGGGGGTGGCTACACCTTC	CASSLFSGGGYTF
TRBV6-5	14	TRBJ1-5	NA	NA	TGTGCCAGCCGCTCACAGGGTTTCAATCAGCCCCAGCATTTT	CASRSQGFNQPQHF
TRBV5-4	15	TRBJ2-7	NA	TRBD2	TGTGCCAGCAGCTTCAGTGGCGCTAGCGGCTACGAGCAGTACTTC	CASSFSGASGYEQYF
TRBV5-4	16	TRBJ1-3	NA	TRBD1	TGTGCCAGCAGCTTGGCCAAGGGGGCTAGTGGAAACACCATATATTTT	CASSLAKGASGNTIYF
TRBV19	16	TRBJ1-5	once	TRBD1	TGTGCCAGTAGTATTTCGGAGACAGGGGCGAATCAGCCCCAGCATTTT	CASSISETGANQPQHF
TRBV10-3	14	TRBJ1-2	few	NA	TGTGCCATCAGTGCACAGTTAGCTAACTATGGCTACACCTTC	CAISAQLANYGYTF
TRBV4-1	15	TRBJ2-7	NA	TRBD1	TGCGCCAGCAGCCAAAGCTCGGGACAGAGCTACGAGCAGTACTTC	CASSQSSGQSYEQYF
TRBV28	17	TRBJ2-3	few	TRBD2	TGTGCCAGCAGTTTCGCTAGCGGGAGCCTGGCCCCAGATACGCAGTATTTT	CASSFASGSLAPDTQYF
TRBV29-1	12	TRBJ2-5	NA	NA	TGCAGCGTTGAACTCAGTGGAGAGACCCAGTACTTC	CSVELSGETQYF
TRBV9	14	TRBJ2-7	NA	TRBD2	TGTGCCAGCAGCCCTAGCGGGAGGTCCTACGAGCAGTACTTC	CASSPSGRSYEQYF
TRBV11-2	14	TRBJ1-1	NA	NA	TGTGCCAGCAGCGCCCAAACGGACAGCGAGGAAGCTTTCTTT	CASSAQTDSEEAFF
TRBV15	13	TRBJ1-3	NA	NA	TGTGCCACCTACACGGGAGCTGGAAACACCATATATTTT	CATYTGAGNTIYF
TRBV30	13	TRBJ2-2	NA	NA	TGTGCCTGGAGTACAAGGAACACCGGGGAGCTGTTTTTT	CAWSTRNTGELFF
TRBV2	16	TRBJ1-3	few	NA	TGTGCCAGCAGTGAACACAGACAACCCTCTGGAAACACCATATATTTT	CASSEHRQPSGNTIYF
TRBV20-1	11	TRBJ2-7	NA	NA	TGCAGTGCGAGTCCAGGGATCGAGCAGTACTTC	CSASPGIEQYF
TRBV6-5	13	TRBJ2-1	NA	TRBD2	TGTGCCACAGCGGGAGTCGGGGTCCATGAGCAGTTCTTC	CATAGVGVHEQFF
TRBV13	14	TRBJ2-7	NA	TRBD1	TGTGCCAGCAGCTTAGCAGGGGGCGCGGCCGAGCAGTACTTC	CASSLAGGAAEQYF
TRBV5-1	13	TRBJ1-2	NA	TRBD1	TGCGCCAGCAGCTCGGGACAGAACTATGGCTACACCTTC	CASSSGQNYGYTF
TRBV18	14	TRBJ2-7	few	TRBD1	TGTGCCAGCACGCGGGACAGGGAGGCATACGAGCAGTACTTC	CASTRDREAYEQYF
TRBV30	12	TRBJ2-7	once	TRBD2	TGTGCCTGCCCGGGAGGGAAGAACGAGCAGTACTTC	CACPGGKNEQYF
TRBV30	13	TRBJ2-2	NA	NA	TGTGCCTGGAGTGTGCTCCGGACCGGGGAGCTGTTTTTT	CAWSVLRTGELFF
TRBV2	13	TRBJ2-7	NA	TRBD2	TGTGCCAGCGGGGCGGGGGGGCCCTACGAGCAGTACTTC	CASGAGGPYEQYF